This TCR beta chain originates from a study of blood T cell repertoires in COVID-19 (dated by TCRdb to about 2020). With regard to the full study: The collaborator samples originated in the United States, Italy and Spain and spanned the acute and convalescent phases of COVID-19. The material from the prospective study consisted of cDNA or gDNA derived from T cells, B-cell-depleted T cells, or PBMCs. The dataset comprised deeply sampled blood TCRbeta repertoires from subjects exposed to, actively infected with, or recovered from COVID-19. The repertoires were made available in a free public database intended to serve as a resource for research on the immune response to SARS-CoV-2. The samples were drawn from the first 160 participants of the ongoing ImmuneRACE study and from under 1,500 subjects provided by 6 global collaborators. Nearly every sample came with metadata listing a de-identified subject ID, COVID-19 status, age in years and sex. HLA class I and class II types, where available, came from metadata supplied by the sample provider rather than from assay-based typing.

As for this clone: Its antigen is not yet known. No per-base quality is available; no much larger clone lies one base away.

The collaborating institutions used their own protocols to collect whole blood in K2EDTA tubes. Collaborator samples were shipped for TCRbeta analysis as frozen whole blood, isolated PBMCs, or DNA extracted from either sample type. The immunoSEQ Assay, a bias-controlled multiplex PCR, was used to amplify TCRbeta CDR3 regions from genomic DNA. In the source study's methods: Within the assay, amplification of reference gene primers was used to estimate how many nucleated cells each sample contained. To quantify the absolute abundance of each unique TCRbeta CDR3 rearrangement, sequence reads were collapsed and filtered. For each sample, productive Simpson clonality was calculated as the square root of Simpson's diversity index across productive rearrangements. The table comes from immuneACCESS by way of TCRdb, which keeps in-frame sequences with V and J called. Part of the clones is missing from these tables; in studies checked, under half for an unresolved V gene and the rest for unknown reasons. The V and J calls and clone size are taken from that table; D and trimming were inferred from the DNA. The sample has approximately 94,000 clones on record, more than 70% of them singletons. The ten largest clonotypes hold around 13% of the sample.

According to the germline V gene, CDR1 reads MNHEY and CDR2 reads SVGAGI. The CDR3, cysteine through phenylalanine, is 13 amino acids long. The kept DNA is CDR3 alone, 39 bases in frame from the first base. V is cut by 0 bases and J by 5 bases, and the space between the germline ends is 7 bases. The study at large found these results: How much clinical and demographic metadata was included differed by source and by participant, and the metadata was provided uncurated.

The TCR originated in a human donor in a cohort sampled during active COVID-19. The receptor chain draws on TRBV6-5 and TRBJ1-1; the D segment cannot be called with confidence. The sequenced sample was peripheral blood. Read as DNA, the sequence is TGTGCCAGCAGTTACTCTCGGGGTACTGAAGCTTTCTTT. This encodes CASSYSRGTEAFF.